Reported below is one T cell receptor (beta chain). The data were obtained in a study of blood T cell repertoires in COVID-19. On the study more broadly: Samples representing acute and convalescent COVID-19 were sourced from the United States, Italy and Spain. Sources were T cells, B-cell-depleted T cells, or PBMCs; the material itself was cDNA or gDNA.

Authors' analysis steps: Reference gene primer amplification in the assay estimated nucleated cell counts. Some clones are missing from TCRdb's copy, which holds only in-frame ones; the method was immunoSEQ multiplex PCR. Clonal size and the V and J genes are those of that table, whereas D and trimming came from the DNA. The repertoire holds 270,000 or so clones, with 75% to 90% as singletons. The CDR3 contains 13 residues. V lost 3 bases and J lost 9, with 15 bases in between. CDR1 LNHDA and CDR2 SQIVND come from the germline V gene (reference sequence). V usage is TRBV19 and J usage is TRBJ2-7, with D tentatively TRBD1 (6 bases). The TCR comes from a woman in her 30s with active or convalescent COVID-19. The sample taken for sequencing was peripheral blood. The CDR3 sequence is CASSIGQPTGQYF. DNA for the CDR3: TGTGCCAGTAGTATCGGACAGCCGACGGGGCAGTACTTC.